These 10 T cell receptor beta chains came from one sample sequenced in a study of sequential checkpoint blockade in melanoma. The data were produced by immunoSEQ multiplex PCR, yet TCRdb's version contains in-frame clones alone and is incomplete. The repertoire has 20,000 to 25,000 clones, about 82% of them found once; the top ten carry roughly 9.1%. This sample's treatment: randomized to nivolumab then ipilimumab (arm A) or the reverse (arm B). Material: CD8+ T cells sorted from blood (inferred from file names), obtained from a patient given nivolumab and ipilimumab in sequence. All receptors come from a human donor with melanoma.

V and J are TRBV27 and TRBJ2-1; D is possibly TRBD1 (6 bases). Trimming removed 4 bases from V and 8 bases from J, with 6 bases in between. The germline CDR1 and CDR2 sequences are MNHEY and SMNVEV (reference sequence). There are 11 residues in the CDR3. Here the CDR3 DNA reads TGTGCCAGCAGTTACAGGGATGAGCAGTTCTTC. It encodes CASSYRDEQFF.

This clone was seen a single time. The chain joins TRBV30 to TRBJ2-7; 7 nucleotides agree with TRBD2. Germline trimming cut 8 bases from V and 0 bases from J; bases unmatched to any gene: 10. The germline CDR1 and CDR2 sequences are GTSNPN and SVGIG (reference sequence). The CDR3 length is 14 residues. The CDR3: CAQLEKRDSYEQYF. As DNA, the CDR3 is TGTGCCCAACTCGAGAAGCGGGACTCCTACGAGCAGTACTTC.

This chain uses TRBV4-1 with TRBJ2-4; weak D call: TRBD2 (5 bases). The CDR3 length is 17 residues. V shed 4 bases and J shed 0 bases, with 16 bases lying between them. Germline V CDR1 and CDR2: MGHRA, YSYEKL. The CDR3 spells CASSPYPGLVAKNIQYF. For the CDR3, the DNA is TGCGCCAGCAGCCCATACCCCGGACTCGTAGCCAAAAACATTCAGTACTTC.

The chain recombines TRBV27 with TRBJ2-2; TRBD2 matches 7 bases. The germline CDR1 and CDR2 sequences are MNHEY and SMNVEV (reference sequence). The CDR3 runs to 15 residues. V lost 5 bases to trimming and J lost 0 bases; unmatched junction nucleotides: 3. CDR3 nucleotides: TGTGCCAGCAGTCCAGGACTAGCGAACACCGGGGAGCTGTTTTTT. This translates into CASSPGLANTGELFF.

The genes are TRBV27 and TRBJ1-5, with no clear D. Germline values: CDR1 MNHEY, CDR2 SMNVEV (reference sequence). V lost 1 base and J 4 bases, leaving 11 bases between the germline ends. This CDR3 spans 15 amino acids. The CDR3 here is CASSLWPGFNQPQHF. For the CDR3, the DNA is TGTGCCAGCAGTTTATGGCCAGGCTTTAATCAGCCCCAGCATTTT.

The chain couples TRBV28 to TRBJ2-2; TRBD1 matches 7 bases. CDR3 length equals 17 residues. Germline lookup yields CDR1 MDHEN and CDR2 SYDVKM. The J segment lost 1 base and the V segment lost 6 bases, leaving 11 bases of the junction unmatched. The CDR3 region is CASSRPGQVLNTGELFF. CDR3 in DNA: TGTGCCAGCAGCCGACCCGGACAGGTCCTGAACACCGGGGAGCTGTTTTTT.

V is TRBV27 and J is TRBJ2-1, with TRBD1 identical over 12 bases. V lost 1 base and J lost 2; bases outside the gene matches: 0. The V gene's germline CDR1 is MNHEY and CDR2 SMNVEV (reference sequence). The CDR3 sequence is 16 residues long. The CDR3, as DNA: TGTGCCAGCAGTTTATGGGACAGGGGGCCCTACAATGAGCAGTTCTTC. This sequence encodes CASSLWDRGPYNEQFF.

V usage is TRBV27 and J usage is TRBJ1-5; D is unclear. The CDR3 has 14 residues. The germline V gene encodes CDR1 MNHEY and CDR2 SMNVEV (reference sequence). Trimming removed 3 bases from V and 3 bases from J, with 9 bases in between. The CDR3 nucleotides are TGTGCCAGCAGTTTGGGCAGGTACAATCAGCCCCAGCATTTT. Its protein product is CASSLGRYNQPQHF.

The chain joins TRBV27 to TRBJ1-2; D gene unclear. Germline CDR1 is MNHEY and CDR2 is SMNVEV (reference sequence). The CDR3 consists of 14 residues. V dropped 6 bases and J dropped 3 bases, with 14 bases sitting between them. The CDR3 nucleotides read TGTGCCAGCAGAACAGACTATACTCACTATGGCTACACCTTC. Translation: CASRTDYTHYGYTF.

V gene TRBV10-3 combines with J gene TRBJ2-1; TRBD2 matches 8 bases. This CDR3 contains 14 residues. Germline lookup yields CDR1 ENHRY and CDR2 SYGVKD. V gave up 3 bases and J gave up 6 bases; unmatched junction bases: 4. The chain's CDR3 is CAISDGGLANEQFF. The DNA for the CDR3 is TGTGCCATCAGTGACGGAGGACTAGCCAATGAGCAGTTCTTC.